These 29 T cell receptor beta chains were all obtained from the same sample, sequenced in a study of beta chain features in type 1 diabetes (dated by TCRdb to the late 2010s). The paper as a whole reports these results and caveats: A moderate but significant shortening of TCRB CDR3 length was observed in type 1 diabetes patients in all four CD4+ subsets.

For these TCRs, the target antigens are not known. Preparation of the library involved the immunoSEQ multiplex PCR assay. The entire amount of isolated RNA was reverse transcribed using the High Capacity cDNA Reverse Transcription Kit, so the sequenced TCRB transcripts were expressed ones. TCRdb obtained this table from immuneACCESS and retained in-frame rearrangements with V and J assigned. These tables miss some clones; where compared with another copy, unresolved V genes account for less than half of the shortfall, and the remainder is unexplained. This sample comprises some 360,000 clones, over 8.5% of them detected only once. Roughly 0.6% of the sample goes to the ten largest clones. The sequencing input was central memory CD4+ T cells from blood. The receptors shown here come from a man aged 30 to 39 with type 1 diabetes.

The chain joins TRBV7-2 to TRBJ2-5; the match to TRBD2 covers 10 bases. Matching the DNA end better, TRBJ2-7 makes the J call doubtful. The germline gives CDR1 SGHTA, CDR2 FQGNSA. This CDR3 is 19 amino acids long. In DNA, the CDR3 is TGTGCCAGCAGCTTACGGTATAGCGGGAGGAGACTAAACTCCTACGAGCAGTACTTC. It yields the protein CASSLRYSGRRLNSYEQYF.

This clone was found a few times. The chain combines TRBV7-2 with TRBJ2-3; D gene ambiguous. The V end lost 1 base, the J end lost 4 bases, and 9 bases lay between the germline ends. The CDR3 is made up of 14 amino acids. From germline, CDR1 is SGHTA and CDR2 FQGNSA. CDR3 DNA: TGTGCCAGCAGCTTAGGTGTGATCGCAGATACGCAGTATTTT. Protein sequence: CASSLGVIADTQYF.

Comment on this clone: This specimen includes other DNA sequences encoding the same CDR3. The chain joins TRBV20-1 to TRBJ2-7; no clear D gene. CDR1 and CDR2 (germline): DFQATT, SNEGSKA (reference sequence). The CDR3 loop spans 11 amino acids. Deletions cut 1 base from V and 3 bases from J, with 4 bases between. The CDR3: CSARVGYEQYF. Written as DNA, the CDR3 is TGCAGTGCTAGAGTAGGCTACGAGCAGTACTTC.

This clone turned up a few times. V gene TRBV19 combines with J gene TRBJ1-2; D remains unclear. This CDR3 is built from 15 residues. Trimming stripped 6 bases from V and 2 bases from J, with 16 bases between. The germline V gene encodes CDR1 LNHDA and CDR2 SQIVND (reference sequence). This CDR3 is CASRTKTESNYGYTF. The CDR3 DNA reads TGTGCCAGTAGGACAAAGACGGAGTCGAACTATGGCTACACCTTC. The full variable domain, in which reference TRBV19 and TRBJ1-2 provide the parts outside the CDR3, is DGGITQSPKYLFRKEGQNVTLSCEQNLNHDAMYWYRQDPGQGLRLIYYSQIVNDFQKGDIAEGYSVSREKKESFPLTVTSAQKNPTAFYLCASRTKTESNYGYTFGSGTRLTVV.

This clone was picked up a small number of times. The chain has TRBV7-6 and TRBJ1-1, with a possible D match to TRBD1 (5 bases). Germline CDR1 SGHVS, CDR2 FNYEAQ. The CDR3 has 14 amino acids. The ends were cut back, 4 bases at V and 2 bases at J, with 11 bases in the middle. In DNA, the CDR3 is TGTGCCAGCAGCTCCCCCGGGGGAAACACTGAAGCTTTCTTT. Its translation is CASSSPGGNTEAFF.

The rearrangement joins TRBV6-6 to TRBJ1-2; 7 nucleotides match TRBD1. Unmatched junction bases numbered 15, after V lost 6 bases and J lost 8 bases. The CDR3 consists of 15 residues. Looked up from germline, CDR1 is MNHNY and CDR2 is SVGAGI (reference sequence). The CDR3 spells CASRGDRGDRGGYTF. DNA for the CDR3: TGTGCCAGCAGGGGGGACAGAGGGGACAGAGGAGGCTACACCTTC.

This clone was seen a few times. The chain combines TRBV7-9 with TRBJ1-4; D unresolved. The ends were cut back, 3 bases at V and 0 bases at J, with 8 bases in the middle. CDR1 SEHNR and CDR2 FQNEAQ come from the germline V gene (reference sequence). There are 15 residues in the CDR3. The CDR3 DNA follows: TGTGCCAGCAGCTTCAACAGCGCAACTAATGAAAAACTGTTTTTT. Protein sequence: CASSFNSATNEKLFF.

The sample holds a few counts of this clone. The chain uses TRBV5-4 and TRBJ2-5; D gene unclear. Looked up from germline, CDR1 is SGHNT and CDR2 is YYREEE (reference sequence). Trimming cost V 2 bases and J 4 bases, with 18 bases left between them. The CDR3 covers 16 residues. CDR3 protein: CASSLIGGGVGETQYF. CDR3 nucleotides: TGTGCCAGCAGCTTAATTGGCGGTGGGGTCGGAGAGACCCAGTACTTC.

The J gene is TRBJ2-7, the V gene TRBV25-1; no clear D. Germline V CDR1 and CDR2: MGHDK, SYGVNS. V lost 4 bases and J 0 bases, leaving 7 bases between the germline ends. This CDR3 has 13 amino acids. DNA for the CDR3: TGTGCCAGCAGTGGGCAGGCCTCCTACGAGCAGTACTTC. Amino acid sequence: CASSGQASYEQYF.

V and J are TRBV6-5 and TRBJ2-3, with 7 bases aligning to TRBD2. CDR1 and CDR2 from the germline V gene are MNHEY and SVGAGI. V lost 5 bases and J lost 5; bases outside the gene matches: 7. This CDR3 is built from 14 residues. CDR3 bases: TGTGCCAGCAGTCCTTGGGAGGGCCAAGATACGCAGTATTTT. Translating gives CASSPWEGQDTQYF.

Comment on this clone: This CDR3 is also generated by other DNA sequences in the sample. V is TRBV7-2 and J is TRBJ2-7; D may be TRBD1 (5 bases). The CDR3 totals 14 residues. Trimming removed 2 bases at V and 4 bases at J, with 12 bases between. The germline V gene has CDR1 SGHTA and CDR2 FQGNSA. The CDR3 loop reads CASSLRQGWYEQYF. CDR3 coding DNA: TGTGCCAGCAGCTTACGGCAGGGATGGTACGAGCAGTACTTC.

This clone showed up just a few times. The chain has TRBV6-6 and TRBJ2-5; 11 bases are a match to TRBD2. V shed 7 bases, J shed 1 base, and the junction held 8 bases outside the gene matches. Per the germline V gene, CDR1 is MNHNY and CDR2 is SVGAGI (reference sequence). CDR3 length: 16 amino acids. As DNA, the CDR3 is TGTGCCAGCACCGGGAGACTAGCGGGACGCCAAGAGACCCAGTACTTC. The encoded protein is CASTGRLAGRQETQYF.

This clone turned up a few times. This chain joins TRBV2 and TRBJ1-1; D is undetermined. V dropped 3 bases and J dropped 0 bases, with 8 bases sitting between them. This CDR3 region has 14 residues. Per germline, CDR1 SNHLY and CDR2 FYNNEI. The CDR3 DNA reads TGTGCCAGCAGTGATAGGAGGGTGAACACTGAAGCTTTCTTT. Protein: CASSDRRVNTEAFF.

This clone was counted between two and nine times. One end of the junction varies from germline; a read error may be responsible. This chain uses TRBV7-8 with TRBJ2-7, with unresolved D. Per the germline V gene, CDR1 is SGHVS and CDR2 is FQNEAQ. CDR3 length: 12 amino acids. The CDR3 sequence: CASRLGTYEQYF. CDR3 in DNA: TGTGCCAGCCGCTTGGGCACCTACGAGCAGTACTTC.

This clone was seen at least ten times. The chain links TRBV28 to TRBJ2-4, with a weak D call TRBD1 (5 bases). The CDR3 has 13 amino acids. The V end lost 6 bases, the J end lost 5 bases, and 11 bases lay between the germline ends. Per germline, CDR1 MDHEN and CDR2 SYDVKM. CDR3 residues: CASRADSENIQYF. DNA of the CDR3: TGTGCCAGCAGGGCCGACAGCGAAAACATTCAGTACTTC.

The V call is TRBV28, the J call TRBJ2-4, with 16 positions matching TRBD2. After removal of 6 bases from V and 1 base from J, the junction contained 9 bases not matched to a gene. The CDR3 is 19 amino acids. Per germline, CDR1 MDHEN and CDR2 SYDVKM. Here the CDR3 reads CASSPVGLAGGFAKNIQYF. For the CDR3, the DNA is TGTGCCAGCAGCCCGGTGGGACTAGCGGGAGGGTTCGCCAAAAACATTCAGTACTTC.

This clone was counted a few times. The CDR3 DNA follows: TGTGCCAGCAGCTTCGGGACAGGGAGTGAAGCTTTCTTT. It translates to CASSFGTGSEAFF. The chain uses TRBV11-3 and TRBJ1-1; 9 bases match TRBD1. The CDR3 length is 13 residues. V dropped 3 bases and J dropped 7; count of bases not matched to a gene: 3. Germline assignment: CDR1 SGHNT and CDR2 YENEEA. The whole variable domain, remainder taken from reference TRBV11-3 and TRBJ1-1, is EAGVVQSPRYKIIEKKQPVAFWCNPISGHNTLYWYLQNLGQGPELLIRYENEEAVDDSQLPKDRFSAERLKGVDSTLKIQPAELGDSAVYLCASSFGTGSEAFFGQGTRLTVV.

This clone showed up just a few times. The chain uses TRBV15 and TRBJ1-1; no clear D. This CDR3 comprises 15 residues. From germline, CDR1 is LNHNV and CDR2 YYDKDF (reference sequence). V lost 4 bases and J 3 bases, leaving 15 bases between the germline ends. CDR3 region: CATSNDYGADTEAFF. The CDR3 DNA is TGTGCCACCAGCAATGATTATGGAGCGGACACTGAAGCTTTCTTT.

This clone appeared a few times. This chain joins TRBV6-5 and TRBJ1-1; TRBD1 matches 9 bases. The length of the CDR3 is 13 residues. The trim removed 6 bases at V and 10 bases at J, leaving 9 bases unmatched. Germline CDR1 and CDR2: MNHEY and SVGAGI. The CDR3, as DNA: TGTGCCAGCAGACCCGAGAGACAGGGGGTAGCTTTCTTT. This codes for CASRPERQGVAFF.

CDR3 DNA sequence: TGTGCCAGCTCATCCGACCAGCAGAACACTGAAGCTTTCTTT. Translated, it gives CASSSDQQNTEAFF. The chain uses TRBV18 and TRBJ1-1; D is unresolved. V dropped 5 bases and J dropped 1 base, with 11 bases sitting between them. The CDR3 extends over 14 amino acids. CDR1 and CDR2 from the germline V gene are KGHSH and LQKENI.

The genes are TRBV27 and TRBJ1-3; 7 bases agree with TRBD1. Germline V gene sequence: CDR1 MNHEY, CDR2 SMNVEV (reference sequence). The J segment lost 5 bases and the V segment lost 6 bases, leaving 7 bases of the junction unmatched. CDR3 size: 14 residues. Here the CDR3 reads CASRSGQARNTIYF. DNA of the CDR3: TGTGCCAGCAGAAGCGGACAGGCTCGAAACACCATATATTTT.

The chain has TRBV27 and TRBJ2-6; the D is unclear. Trimming shortened V by 8 bases and J by 0 bases, and 8 bases separated the two germline ends. The CDR3 contains 14 residues. Germline V gene data show CDR1 as MNHEY and CDR2 as SMNVEV (reference sequence). In DNA form, the CDR3 reads TGTGCCAGCGGGCAAACCTCTGGGGCCAACGTCCTGACTTTC. Translation gives CASGQTSGANVLTF.

This clone was found once. V usage is TRBV6-4 and J usage is TRBJ2-7, with 10 positions matching TRBD1. CDR3 size: 15 residues. Germline CDR1 reads MRHNA; CDR2 reads SNTAGT. The trim removed 10 bases at V and 5 bases at J, leaving 14 bases unmatched. The CDR3 sequence is CAISPNRDRGHEQYF. DNA for the CDR3: TGTGCCATCAGCCCGAACCGGGACAGGGGACACGAGCAGTACTTC.

This clone came up a few times. The rearrangement joins TRBV29-1 to TRBJ2-3; D may be TRBD1 (7 bases). The V end lost 7 bases, the J end lost 2 bases, and 13 bases lay between the germline ends. The CDR3 runs to 13 residues. Germline V lookup: CDR1 SQVTM, CDR2 ANQGSEA. CDR3 region: CSAAGQTTDTQYF. The CDR3 DNA sequence: TGCAGCGCCGCGGGACAGACCACAGATACGCAGTATTTT.

Regarding this clone: At one boundary the junction diverges from the germline segment, which might be a read error. The chain uses TRBV5-4 and TRBJ2-7; TRBD2 matches at 15 bases. The CDR3 has 15 residues. Per germline, CDR1 SGHNT and CDR2 YYREEE (reference sequence). This CDR3 is CASSHGLAGGGEQYF. The CDR3 coding sequence is TGCGCCAGCAGCCACGGACTAGCGGGAGGGGGCGAGCAGTACTTC. The full variable domain, its missing parts supplied by reference TRBV5-4 and TRBJ2-7, is ETGVTQSPTHLIKTRGQQVTLRCSSQSGHNTVSWYQQALGQGPQFIFQYYREEENGRGNFPPRFSGLQFPNYSSELNVNALELDDSALYLCASSHGLAGGGEQYFGPGTRLTVT.

This clone was counted only a few times. The rearrangement joins TRBV7-9 to TRBJ1-5; D unresolved. This CDR3 has 15 residues. Trimming took off 6 bases at V and 2 bases at J, with 14 bases between the two ends. The germline gives CDR1 SEHNR, CDR2 FQNEAQ (reference sequence). The CDR3 loop is CASRSLRSGNQPQHF. In DNA, the CDR3 is TGTGCCAGCAGATCCCTGAGGTCTGGCAATCAGCCCCAGCATTTT.

DNA for the CDR3: TGTGCCAGCAGCTTAGCCACGGGGAACGGGAGGGCCTACAATGAGCAGTTCTTC. Translated: CASSLATGNGRAYNEQFF. The genes are TRBV13 and TRBJ2-1, with 8 bases that match TRBD2. CDR1 is PRHDT, CDR2 FYEKMQ, per germline (reference sequence). The V gene end was trimmed by 1 base and the J gene end by 2 bases; junction bases not matched to a gene: 10. The CDR3 has 18 amino acids. Full variable domain (rest looked up from reference TRBV13 and TRBJ2-1): AAGVIQSPRHLIKEKRETATLKCYPIPRHDTVYWYQQGPGQDPQFLISFYEKMQSDKGSIPDRFSAQQFSDYHSELNMSSLELGDSALYFCASSLATGNGRAYNEQFFGPGTRLTVL.

The table lists this clone with a few counts. DNA of the CDR3: TGTGCCAGCAGTTTGCGTGAAGAAGACAAAGTGTTCTTT. Amino acids: CASSLREEDKVFF. The chain recombines TRBV27 with TRBJ1-1, with D unclear. The germline gives CDR1 MNHEY, CDR2 SMNVEV (reference sequence). V lost 3 bases to trimming and J lost 14 bases, with 19 bases between them. The CDR3 is 13 residues long.

This clone was counted a few times. This sequence joins TRBV18 and TRBJ2-7, with D perhaps TRBD1 or TRBD2 (5 bases each). V lost 5 bases and J 2 bases, leaving 16 bases between the germline ends. The CDR3 is 15 residues long. Germline V gene data show CDR1 as KGHSH and CDR2 as LQKENI. CDR3 bases: TGTGCCAGCTCAACCGGGACCCAAATGACCTACGAGCAGTACTTC. Protein sequence: CASSTGTQMTYEQYF.